These 21 T cell receptor beta chains came from one sample sequenced in a study of graft-versus-host responses after intestinal transplantation. The data were produced by immunoSEQ multiplex PCR, yet TCRdb's version contains in-frame clones alone and is incomplete. The sample comprises roughly 99,000 clones, roughly 83% of which are singletons, and roughly 1.4% rests with the top ten. The sequencing here drew on PBMCs, taken 255 days after intestinal transplant. Receptor source: a human patient who received an intestinal transplant, so some T cells may come from the graft donor.

This sequence joins TRBV30 and TRBJ2-1, with 7 positions matching TRBD2. Per germline, CDR1 GTSNPN and CDR2 SVGIG (reference sequence). J lost 0 bases, V lost 0 bases, and 5 bases had no gene match. CDR3 length equals 16 residues. The CDR3: CAWSVRGGSSYNEQFF. CDR3 nucleotides: TGTGCCTGGAGTGTAAGGGGAGGGAGCTCCTACAATGAGCAGTTCTTC.

This chain uses TRBV15 with TRBJ1-5; D is uncertain. Germline V lookup: CDR1 LNHNV, CDR2 YYDKDF (reference sequence). Deletions cut 8 bases from V and 3 bases from J, with 8 bases between. The CDR3 spans 12 residues. CDR3 in DNA: TGTGCCACCTCGAACGACAATCAGCCCCAGCATTTT. Protein: CATSNDNQPQHF.

V and J are TRBV9 and TRBJ1-2; D remains unclear. Trimming pared 0 bases from V and 0 bases from J, leaving 6 bases between. Per the germline V gene, CDR1 is SGDLS and CDR2 is YYNGEE. This CDR3 region has 14 residues. This chain's CDR3 is CASSVGQANYGYTF. The CDR3 DNA reads as TGTGCCAGCAGCGTAGGGCAGGCTAACTATGGCTACACCTTC.

The genes are TRBV2 and TRBJ2-7, with D perhaps assigned TRBD1 or TRBD2 (5 bases each). Trimming removed 2 bases at V and 5 bases at J, with 16 bases between. Germline V CDR1 and CDR2: SNHLY, FYNNEI. CDR3 length equals 15 residues. The CDR3 is CASSELGLAGNEQYF. CDR3 DNA: TGTGCCAGCAGTGAATTGGGGCTAGCAGGCAACGAGCAGTACTTC. Full variable domain (outside the CDR3, taken from reference TRBV2 and TRBJ2-7): EPEVTQTPSHQVTQMGQEVILRCVPISNHLYFYWYRQILGQKVEFLVSFYNNEISEKSEIFDDQFSVERPDGSNFTLKIRSTKLEDSAMYFCASSELGLAGNEQYFGPGTRLTVT.

J is TRBJ1-3 and V is TRBV6-1; 8 bases map to TRBD1. Germline CDR1 reads MNHNS; CDR2 reads SASEGT. This CDR3 has 15 residues. With 4 bases clipped from V and 4 bases from J, the junction kept 6 bases outside the gene matches. CDR3 loop: CASSAQDRVGNTIYF. Written as DNA, the CDR3 is TGTGCCAGCAGTGCCCAGGACAGGGTCGGAAACACCATATATTTT.

This clone has a handful of counts. CDR3 amino acids: CASSQTSGATGELFF. CDR3 in DNA: TGCGCCAGCAGCCAAACTAGCGGAGCCACCGGGGAGCTGTTTTTT. V gene TRBV4-3 combines with J gene TRBJ2-2; 8 positions agree with TRBD2. Per germline, CDR1 LGHNA and CDR2 YSLEER. V was pared by 2 bases and J by 4 bases, with 3 bases of the junction left unmatched. The CDR3 spans 15 residues.

The rearrangement joins TRBV6-6 to TRBJ1-6; D is uncertain. V dropped 1 base and J dropped 7 bases, with 11 bases sitting between them. The CDR3 totals 15 residues. Germline V gene lookup returns CDR1 MNHNY and CDR2 SVGAGI (reference sequence). The CDR3 DNA reads TGTGCCAGCAGTTACTTTGGCGGGAAGAATTCACCCCTCCACTTT. Protein sequence: CASSYFGGKNSPLHF.

This chain uses TRBV13 with TRBJ2-3; no reliable D call. CDR1 PRHDT and CDR2 FYEKMQ come from the germline V gene (reference sequence). The CDR3 totals 13 residues. V shed 4 bases and J shed 3 bases, with 8 bases lying between them. The DNA of the CDR3 is TGTGCCAGCAGCTCAATCGGGACAGATACGCAGTATTTT. Translating gives CASSSIGTDTQYF.

The V call is TRBV10-3, the J call TRBJ1-1; 7 bases align to TRBD1. Germline loops: CDR1 ENHRY, CDR2 SYGVKD. V shed 6 bases, J shed 1 base, and the junction held 11 bases outside the gene matches. The CDR3 runs 16 residues. The CDR3 sequence: CAIRDRTGTANTEAFF. The DNA of the CDR3 is TGTGCCATCAGGGATCGAACCGGGACAGCGAACACTGAAGCTTTCTTT.

The chain uses TRBV5-1 and TRBJ2-3; 12 nucleotides line up with TRBD2. With V trimmed by 1 base and J by 5 bases, 5 bases remained unmatched. CDR1 and CDR2 from the germline V gene are SGHRS and YFSETQ. The CDR3 is made up of 16 amino acids. The CDR3 DNA reads as TGCGCCAGCAGCTTGCCTAGCGGGGGGGCCATAGATACGCAGTATTTT. Amino acids: CASSLPSGGAIDTQYF.

The J gene is TRBJ2-5, the V gene TRBV10-3; the D gene could be TRBD1 or TRBD2 (5 bases each). Germline V gene data show CDR1 as ENHRY and CDR2 as SYGVKD. This CDR3 is built from 14 residues. The V end lost 3 bases, the J end lost 3 bases, and 11 bases lay between the germline ends. CDR3 loop: CAISEGVEEETQYF. Written as DNA, the CDR3 is TGTGCCATCAGTGAAGGGGTGGAGGAAGAGACCCAGTACTTC.

This rearrangement joins TRBV28 to TRBJ2-6; D tentatively reads TRBD1 or TRBD2 (5 bases each). Germline V CDR1 and CDR2: MDHEN, SYDVKM. Trimming removed 3 bases at V and 4 bases at J, with 10 bases between. This CDR3 has 15 amino acids. CDR3 in amino acids: CASSLIGTGANVLTF. In nucleotides, the CDR3 is TGTGCCAGCAGTTTGATAGGGACCGGGGCCAACGTCCTGACTTTC.

The chain recombines TRBV5-6 with TRBJ1-1, with unresolved D. The V end lost 5 bases, the J end lost 0 bases, and 17 bases lay between the germline ends. This CDR3 has 16 residues. Germline CDR1 SGHDT, CDR2 YYEEEE. DNA of the CDR3: TGTGCCAGCAGATTGAGGCTTCAGACATTGAACACTGAAGCTTTCTTT. Protein: CASRLRLQTLNTEAFF.

The J gene is TRBJ1-4, the V gene TRBV19, with TRBD1 matching over 11 bases. In germline, CDR1 is LNHDA, CDR2 SQIVND (reference sequence). This CDR3 region has 15 residues. Trimming took 4 bases from V and 5 from J; bases not matched to a gene: 3. The CDR3: CASSTGTGGNEKLFF. In nucleotides, the CDR3 is TGTGCCAGTAGTACAGGGACAGGGGGGAATGAAAAACTGTTTTTT.

The J gene is TRBJ1-3, the V gene TRBV5-1; D call uncertain. This CDR3 spans 11 amino acids. The V end was cut by 4 bases, the J end by 3 bases, with 2 bases between. CDR1 SGHRS and CDR2 YFSETQ come from the germline V gene. CDR3 sequence reads: CASSGGNTIYF. The CDR3 nucleotides are TGCGCCAGCAGCGGTGGAAACACCATATATTTT.

The V call is TRBV30, the J call TRBJ1-2, with D possibly TRBD1 on 5 matching bases. The CDR3 totals 12 residues. V was cut by 0 bases and J by 8 bases, with 10 bases left in between. CDR1 is GTSNPN, CDR2 SVGIG, per germline (reference sequence). CDR3 DNA: TGTGCCTGGAGTGTATGGGGGGAAGGCTACACCTTC. Protein sequence: CAWSVWGEGYTF.

The chain uses TRBV7-9 and TRBJ2-5, with D perhaps matching TRBD2 (5 bases). Trimming removed 5 bases from V and 5 bases from J, with 15 bases in between. CDR1 SEHNR and CDR2 FQNEAQ come from the germline V gene (reference sequence). The CDR3 length is 14 residues. CDR3 amino acids: CASSQRVTGETQYF. In nucleotides, the CDR3 is TGTGCCAGCAGCCAGAGGGTAACGGGGGAGACCCAGTACTTC.

This clone was observed a handful of times. This chain joins TRBV6-1 and TRBJ2-2; D perhaps matches TRBD2 (6 bases). Per germline, CDR1 MNHNS and CDR2 SASEGT. Trimming left V 8 bases short and J 4 bases short, with 14 bases between. The CDR3 has 14 residues. In nucleotides, the CDR3 is TGTGCCAGCGAGGAGGGGCAAGCCACCGGGGAGCTGTTTTTT. Amino acids: CASEEGQATGELFF.

This clone was detected only once. The chain uses TRBV2 and TRBJ1-2; D might be TRBD1 (6 bases). The CDR3 extends over 18 amino acids. Trimming pared 2 bases from V and 5 bases from J, leaving 24 bases between. CDR1 and CDR2 from the germline V gene are SNHLY and FYNNEI. The CDR3 nucleotides read TGTGCCAGCAGTGAACATACGATCCCGGACAGCCTACTTTATGGCTACACCTTC. Translated: CASSEHTIPDSLLYGYTF.

In this sample, this clone turned up a few times. V usage is TRBV5-6 and J usage is TRBJ2-3, with D uncertain. Germline values: CDR1 SGHDT, CDR2 YYEEEE. The ends were cut back, 1 base at V and 2 bases at J, with 11 bases in the middle. The CDR3 is made up of 15 amino acids. The CDR3 protein is CASSLNPLSTDTQYF. CDR3 DNA: TGTGCCAGCAGCTTGAACCCCCTCTCCACAGATACGCAGTATTTT.

This rearrangement joins TRBV27 to TRBJ1-5; D possibly corresponds to TRBD1 (5 bases). V shed 5 bases and J shed 4 bases, with 18 bases lying between them. There are 16 residues in the CDR3. The germline CDR1 and CDR2 sequences are MNHEY and SMNVEV (reference sequence). The CDR3 protein is CASSPQAQGRNQPQHF. CDR3 DNA sequence: TGTGCCAGCAGTCCTCAGGCCCAGGGTAGGAATCAGCCCCAGCATTTT.